This T cell receptor beta chain was identified in a study of control samples from healthy donors and cancer patients (dated by TCRdb to about 2020). Reading the germline V gene (reference sequence) gives CDR1 LNHDA and CDR2 SQIVND. The CDR3 runs 13 amino acids, cysteine and phenylalanine included. The CDR3 DNA has 39 bases and is translated from base 1. V is shortened by 3 bases, J by 1 base, and the region joining them spans 6 bases. Library construction relied on the immunoSEQ multiplex PCR assay. Entries here come from immuneACCESS through TCRdb and include only in-frame sequences with V and J called. Some clones fail to appear in such tables; in the studies checked, an unresolved V gene covers under half of the shortfall, and the cause of the remainder is unknown. The sample yields about 72,000 clones; around 94% were counted once. Of the sample, 5% to 6% falls within the top ten clones. A single count supports this clone. No antigen is known for it. Base-call qualities are not available, and no considerably larger clone is one nucleotide away.

Sequencing used blood. The chain uses TRBV19 and TRBJ1-2; a confident D gene designation cannot be given. The TCR comes from a woman in her sixties in good health. The DNA sequence is TGTGCCAGTAGTATTAAGGATAACTATGGCTACACCTTC. Translation gives CASSIKDNYGYTF.